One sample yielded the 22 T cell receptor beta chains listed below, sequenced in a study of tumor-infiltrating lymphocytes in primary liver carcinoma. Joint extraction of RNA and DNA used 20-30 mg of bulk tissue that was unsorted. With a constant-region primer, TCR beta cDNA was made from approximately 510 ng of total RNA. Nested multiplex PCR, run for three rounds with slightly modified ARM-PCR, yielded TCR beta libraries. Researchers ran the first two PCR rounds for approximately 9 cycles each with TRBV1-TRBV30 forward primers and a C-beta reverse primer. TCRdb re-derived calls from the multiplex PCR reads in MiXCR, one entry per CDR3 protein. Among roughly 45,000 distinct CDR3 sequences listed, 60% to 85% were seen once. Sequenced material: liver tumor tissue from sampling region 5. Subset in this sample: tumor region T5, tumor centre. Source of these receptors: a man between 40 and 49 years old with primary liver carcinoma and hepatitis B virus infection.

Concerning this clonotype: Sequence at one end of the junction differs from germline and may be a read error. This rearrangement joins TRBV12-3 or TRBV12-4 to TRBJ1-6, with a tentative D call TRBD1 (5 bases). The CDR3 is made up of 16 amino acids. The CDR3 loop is CVSIPGSGRVGSPLHF. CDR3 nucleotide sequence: TGTGTCAGCATTCCAGGCTCGGGCAGGGTGGGATCACCCCTCCACTTT.

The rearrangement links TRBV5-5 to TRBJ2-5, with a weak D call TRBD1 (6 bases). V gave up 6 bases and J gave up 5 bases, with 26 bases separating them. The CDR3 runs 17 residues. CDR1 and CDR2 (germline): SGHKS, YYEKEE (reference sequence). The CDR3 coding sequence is TGTGCCAGCAACTCGGAACAGGGAGTCCGTCCCCTCGAGACCCAGTACTTC. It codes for CASNSEQGVRPLETQYF.

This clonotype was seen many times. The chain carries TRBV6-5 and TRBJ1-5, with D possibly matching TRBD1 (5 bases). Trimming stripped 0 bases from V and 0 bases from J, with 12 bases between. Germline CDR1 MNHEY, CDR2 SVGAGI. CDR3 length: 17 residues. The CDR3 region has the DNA TGTGCCAGCAGTTACTCGAGCAGGGCGAATAGCAATCAGCCCCAGCATTTT. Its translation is CASSYSSRANSNQPQHF.

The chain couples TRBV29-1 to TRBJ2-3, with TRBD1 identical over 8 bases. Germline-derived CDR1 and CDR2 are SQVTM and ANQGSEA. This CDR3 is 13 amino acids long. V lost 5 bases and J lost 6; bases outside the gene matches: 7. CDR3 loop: CSVKTGDTDTQYF. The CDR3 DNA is TGCAGCGTTAAGACAGGGGATACCGATACGCAGTATTTT.

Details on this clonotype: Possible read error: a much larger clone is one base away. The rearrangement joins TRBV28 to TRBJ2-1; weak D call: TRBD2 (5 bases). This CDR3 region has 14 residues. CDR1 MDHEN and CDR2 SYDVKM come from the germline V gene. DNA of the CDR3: TGTGCCAGCAGTTTAGGCGGGTCCTACAATGGGCAGTTCTTC. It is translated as CASSLGGSYNGQFF. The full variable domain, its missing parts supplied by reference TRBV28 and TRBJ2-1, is DVKVTQSSRYLVKRTGEKVFLECVQDMDHENMFWYRQDPGLGLRLIYFSYDVKMKEKGDIPEGYSVSREKKERFSLILESASTNQTSMYLCASSLGGSYNGQFFGPGTRLTVL.

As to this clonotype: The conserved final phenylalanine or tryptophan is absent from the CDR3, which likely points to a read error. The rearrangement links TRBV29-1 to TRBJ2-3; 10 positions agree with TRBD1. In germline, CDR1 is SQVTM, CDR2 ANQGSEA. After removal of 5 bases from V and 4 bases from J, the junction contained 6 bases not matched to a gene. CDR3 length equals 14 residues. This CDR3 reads CSVKHGQGADTQYY. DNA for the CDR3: TGCAGCGTTAAACACGGACAGGGGGCAGATACGCAGTATTAT.

The CDR3: CASSSGLAGNNEQFF. The CDR3 nucleotides read TGTGCCAGCAGCTCCGGACTAGCGGGGAACAATGAGCAGTTCTTC. This chain links TRBV7-3 with TRBJ2-1, with 12 bases identical to TRBD2. J lost 5 bases, V lost 4 bases, and 3 bases had no gene match. CDR1 and CDR2 from the germline V gene are SGHTA and FQGTGA. The CDR3 is made up of 15 amino acids. The entire variable domain, with the rest obtained from reference TRBV7-3 and TRBJ2-1, is as follows: GAGVSQTPSNKVTEKGKYVELRCDPISGHTALYWYRQSLGQGPEFLIYFQGTGAADDSGLPNDRFFAVRPEGSVSTLKIQRTERGDSAVYLCASSSGLAGNNEQFFGPGTRLTVL.

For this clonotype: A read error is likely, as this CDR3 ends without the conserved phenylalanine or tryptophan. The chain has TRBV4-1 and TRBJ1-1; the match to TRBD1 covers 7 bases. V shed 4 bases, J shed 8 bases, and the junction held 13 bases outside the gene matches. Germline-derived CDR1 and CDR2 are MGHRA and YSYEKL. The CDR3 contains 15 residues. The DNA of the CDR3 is TGCGCCAGCAGCCTAGTACTAACAGGGGAAATGGAAGCTTTCTCT. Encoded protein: CASSLVLTGEMEAFS.

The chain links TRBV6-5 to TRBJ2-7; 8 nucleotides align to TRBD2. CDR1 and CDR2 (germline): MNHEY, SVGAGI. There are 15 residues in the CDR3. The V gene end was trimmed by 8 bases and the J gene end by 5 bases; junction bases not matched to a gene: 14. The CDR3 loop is CASRGPGGGRHEQYF. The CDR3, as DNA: TGTGCCAGCCGCGGGCCCGGGGGGGGTCGGCACGAGCAGTACTTC.

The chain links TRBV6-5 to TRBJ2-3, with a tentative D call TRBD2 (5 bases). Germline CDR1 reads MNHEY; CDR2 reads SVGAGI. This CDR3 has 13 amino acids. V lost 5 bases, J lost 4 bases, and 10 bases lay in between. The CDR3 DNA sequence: TGTGCCAGCAGTAAAACTAGGTCAGATACGCAGTATTTT. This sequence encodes CASSKTRSDTQYF.

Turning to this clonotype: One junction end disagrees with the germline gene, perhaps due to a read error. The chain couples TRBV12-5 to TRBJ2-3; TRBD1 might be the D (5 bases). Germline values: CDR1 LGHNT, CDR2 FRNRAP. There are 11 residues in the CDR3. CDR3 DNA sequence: TGTGCTAGTGGTTGGGGCGATACGCGGTATTTC. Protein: CASGWGDTRYF.

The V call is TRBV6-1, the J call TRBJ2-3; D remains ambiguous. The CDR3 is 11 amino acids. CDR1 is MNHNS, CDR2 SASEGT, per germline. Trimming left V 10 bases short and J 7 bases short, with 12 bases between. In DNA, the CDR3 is TGTGCCATCAATGAAGGGCATACGCAGTATTTT. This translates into CAINEGHTQYF.

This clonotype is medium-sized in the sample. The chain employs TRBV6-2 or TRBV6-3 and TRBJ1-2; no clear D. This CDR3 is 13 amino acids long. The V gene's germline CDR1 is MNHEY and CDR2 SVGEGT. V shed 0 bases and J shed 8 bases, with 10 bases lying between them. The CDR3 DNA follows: TGTGCCAGCAGTTACTCTGTACGGGTAGGCTACACCTTC. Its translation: CASSYSVRVGYTF.

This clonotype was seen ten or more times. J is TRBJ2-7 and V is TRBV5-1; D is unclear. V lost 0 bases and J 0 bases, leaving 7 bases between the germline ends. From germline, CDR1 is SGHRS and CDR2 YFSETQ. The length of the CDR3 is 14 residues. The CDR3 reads CASSLGPLSYEQYF. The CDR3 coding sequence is TGCGCCAGCAGCTTGGGACCCCTCTCCTACGAGCAGTACTTC.

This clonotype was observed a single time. CDR3 DNA: TGTGCCAGCAGTTACAGTTGGGAGGACAGGGATAACGGCTACACCTTC. Its protein is CASSYSWEDRDNGYTF. V and J are TRBV6-5 and TRBJ1-2; TRBD1 matches 8 bases. Germline V gene sequence: CDR1 MNHEY, CDR2 SVGAGI. Unmatched junction bases numbered 13, after V lost 2 bases and J lost 8 bases. This CDR3 region has 16 residues.

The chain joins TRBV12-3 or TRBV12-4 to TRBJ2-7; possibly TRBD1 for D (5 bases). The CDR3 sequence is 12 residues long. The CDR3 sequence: CGGSLGEYEQYF. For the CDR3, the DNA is TGTGGCGGCAGTCTAGGGGAATACGAGCAGTACTTC.

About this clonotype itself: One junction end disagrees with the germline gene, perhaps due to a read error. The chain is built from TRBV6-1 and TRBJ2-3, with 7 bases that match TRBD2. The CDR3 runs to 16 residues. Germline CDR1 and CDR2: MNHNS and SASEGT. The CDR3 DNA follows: TGTGCCAGTGGTCAATTAGCGGGTTTAACCACAGATACGCATTATTTT. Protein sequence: CASGQLAGLTTDTHYF.

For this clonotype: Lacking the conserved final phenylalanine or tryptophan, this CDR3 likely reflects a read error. CDR3 protein: CASSPLAGVSQETQYL. CDR3 DNA: TGCGCCAGCAGCCCCCTAGCGGGAGTATCACAAGAGACCCAGTACTTA. The J gene is TRBJ2-5, the V gene TRBV5-1, with 10 bases matching TRBD2. This CDR3 has 16 amino acids. The germline V gene has CDR1 SGHRS and CDR2 YFSETQ. The junction had 8 bases not matched to a gene; V was cut back by 4 bases and J by 2 bases.

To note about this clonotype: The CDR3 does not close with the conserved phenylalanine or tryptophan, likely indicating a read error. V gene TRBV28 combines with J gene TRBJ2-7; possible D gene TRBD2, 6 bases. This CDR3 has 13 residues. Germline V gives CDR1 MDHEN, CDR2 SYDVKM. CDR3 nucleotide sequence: TGTGCCAGTAGTTTTGGGGGACTCTACGAGCAGTACCTC. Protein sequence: CASSFGGLYEQYL.

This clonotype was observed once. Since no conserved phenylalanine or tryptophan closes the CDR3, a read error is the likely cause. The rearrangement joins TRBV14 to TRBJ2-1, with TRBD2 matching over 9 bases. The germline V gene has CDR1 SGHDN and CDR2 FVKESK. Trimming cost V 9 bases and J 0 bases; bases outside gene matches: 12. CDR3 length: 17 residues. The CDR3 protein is CARSTRLAASSYNEQFL. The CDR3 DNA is TGTGCCAGAAGCACCAGACTAGCGGCGAGCTCCTACAATGAGCAGTTCCTC.

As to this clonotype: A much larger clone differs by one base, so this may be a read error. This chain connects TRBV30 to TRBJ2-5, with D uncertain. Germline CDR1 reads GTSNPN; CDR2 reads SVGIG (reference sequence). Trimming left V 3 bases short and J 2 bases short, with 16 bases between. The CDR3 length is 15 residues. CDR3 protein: CAWRTQLASQETQYF. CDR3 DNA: TGTGCCTGGAGGACCCAACTCGCATCACAAGAGACCCAGTACTTC.

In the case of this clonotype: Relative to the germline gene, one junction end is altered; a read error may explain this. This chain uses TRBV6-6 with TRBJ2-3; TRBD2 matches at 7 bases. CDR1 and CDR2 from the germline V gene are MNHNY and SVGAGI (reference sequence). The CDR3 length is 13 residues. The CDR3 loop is CASSSPSGDAQYF. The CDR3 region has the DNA TGTGCAAGCAGTTCCCCTAGCGGCGATGCGCAGTATTTT.